The next 26 T cell receptor beta chains were all read from a single sample in a study of T cell responses to AZD1222 COVID-19 vaccine. Profiling relied on immunoSEQ multiplex PCR, and the TCRdb table lists in-frame clones only, not all of them. The sample holds approximately 200,000 clones, about 90% seen once. The sequencing here drew on peripheral blood, taken on day 0 of MenACWY control vaccination. The receptors were gathered from an adult in good health.

This clone was seen a single time. The V call is TRBV7-3, the J call TRBJ1-1; 9 bases align to TRBD1. This CDR3 contains 15 residues. Germline V gene data show CDR1 as SGHTA and CDR2 as FQGTGA. Trimming removed 2 bases from V and 5 bases from J; junction bases left unmatched: 6. Here the CDR3 DNA reads TGTGCCAGCAGCTTATCGACAGGGGGGGAGACTGAAGCTTTCTTT. Its protein product is CASSLSTGGETEAFF.

V usage is TRBV30 and J usage is TRBJ1-2, with 7 positions matching TRBD1. Trimming took 0 bases from V and 8 from J; bases not matched to a gene: 6. CDR1 GTSNPN and CDR2 SVGIG come from the germline V gene (reference sequence). The CDR3 sequence is 13 residues long. DNA for the CDR3: TGTGCCTGGAGTGTAGAGGGGGCGAGGGGCTACACCTTC. This gives the protein CAWSVEGARGYTF.

V usage is TRBV6-6 and J usage is TRBJ1-6; tentatively, D is TRBD1 (6 bases). Germline values: CDR1 MNHNY, CDR2 SVGAGI (reference sequence). The CDR3 is 17 residues long. V was pared by 5 bases and J by 0 bases, with 14 bases between. The CDR3 loop is CASSRGGISSYNSPLHF. CDR3 coding DNA: TGTGCCAGCAGTCGAGGGGGTATAAGCTCCTATAATTCACCCCTCCACTTT.

This chain uses TRBV9 with TRBJ2-1; D is uncertain. The CDR3 is made up of 17 amino acids. The V gene's germline CDR1 is SGDLS and CDR2 YYNGEE. V was trimmed by 1 base and J by 7 bases, leaving 21 bases between them. The CDR3 coding sequence is TGTGCCAGCAGCGTATCTCTATCCGACGGGTTGCAAAATGAGCAGTTCTTC. Translated, it gives CASSVSLSDGLQNEQFF. Full variable domain (rest looked up from reference TRBV9 and TRBJ2-1): DSGVTQTPKHLITATGQRVTLRCSPRSGDLSVYWYQQSLDQGLQFLIQYYNGEERAKGNILERFSAQQFPDLHSELNLSSLELGDSALYFCASSVSLSDGLQNEQFFGPGTRLTVL.

The rearrangement uses TRBV5-6 and TRBJ1-2; perhaps TRBD1 as D (6 bases). This CDR3 contains 15 residues. Looked up from germline, CDR1 is SGHDT and CDR2 is YYEEEE. V was clipped by 3 bases and J by 2 bases, with 14 bases between them. The DNA for the CDR3 is TGTGCCAGCAGCTACCGGACAGTCGCAAACTATGGCTACACCTTC. Encoded protein: CASSYRTVANYGYTF. Looking up the rest from reference TRBV5-6 and TRBJ1-2 gives the full variable domain: DAGVTQSPTHLIKTRGQQVTLRCSPKSGHDTVSWYQQALGQGPQFIFQYYEEEERQRGNFPDRFSGHQFPNYSSELNVNALLLGDSALYLCASSYRTVANYGYTFGSGTRLTVV.

The V call is TRBV30, the J call TRBJ1-5; no definite D call. The CDR3 covers 14 residues. The germline V and J ends were trimmed by 1 base and 0 bases, with 7 bases remaining between them. Germline V CDR1 and CDR2: GTSNPN, SVGIG (reference sequence). The CDR3 region has the DNA TGTGCCTGGAGTGGAATCCTTAGCAATCAGCCCCAGCATTTT. Amino acids: CAWSGILSNQPQHF.

V gene TRBV28 combines with J gene TRBJ1-1, with D perhaps TRBD1 (6 bases). V lost 5 bases to trimming and J lost 5 bases, with 15 bases between them. The CDR3 contains 14 residues. Looked up from germline, CDR1 is MDHEN and CDR2 is SYDVKM. The CDR3 sequence is CASSQGGVRTEAFF. CDR3 bases: TGTGCCAGCAGTCAAGGGGGGGTTAGGACTGAAGCTTTCTTT. The full variable domain, its missing parts supplied by reference TRBV28 and TRBJ1-1, is DVKVTQSSRYLVKRTGEKVFLECVQDMDHENMFWYRQDPGLGLRLIYFSYDVKMKEKGDIPEGYSVSREKKERFSLILESASTNQTSMYLCASSQGGVRTEAFFGQGTRLTVV.

The rearrangement links TRBV6-2 or TRBV6-3 to TRBJ2-7; 8 nucleotides align to TRBD2. Germline V gene lookup returns CDR1 MNHEY and CDR2 SVGEGT. V lost 0 bases and J lost 2; bases outside the gene matches: 9. This CDR3 comprises 17 residues. The CDR3 DNA reads TGTGCCAGCAGTTACTCTTTTCTGGCGGGGGGTACCTACGAGCAGTACTTC. Its protein is CASSYSFLAGGTYEQYF.

V gene TRBV28 combines with J gene TRBJ1-5; D might be TRBD1 (5 bases). Germline V gene sequence: CDR1 MDHEN, CDR2 SYDVKM. There are 15 residues in the CDR3. With 3 bases removed from V and 0 bases from J, the gap between germline ends came to 9 bases. CDR3 sequence reads: CASSLSGISNQPQHF. The CDR3 DNA follows: TGTGCCAGCAGTTTGTCAGGGATTAGCAATCAGCCCCAGCATTTT.

The V call is TRBV28, the J call TRBJ1-2, with TRBD1 matching over 8 bases. V lost 5 bases and J lost 0; bases outside the gene matches: 23. Germline assignment: CDR1 MDHEN and CDR2 SYDVKM. The CDR3 spans 21 residues. The CDR3 loop reads CASSRLIARPGQEDANYGYTF. CDR3 bases: TGTGCCAGCAGTCGACTGATAGCCCGGCCGGGACAGGAGGATGCTAACTATGGCTACACCTTC.

V usage is TRBV6-5 and J usage is TRBJ1-3; D may be TRBD1 (5 bases). The V end lost 0 bases, the J end lost 0 bases, and 9 bases lay between the germline ends. Germline assignment: CDR1 MNHEY and CDR2 SVGAGI. This CDR3 has 16 residues. CDR3 in DNA: TGTGCCAGCAGTTACTCTCGACAGCTCTCTGGAAACACCATATATTTT. Translating gives CASSYSRQLSGNTIYF.

The chain employs TRBV27 and TRBJ1-6; possibly TRBD1 for D (6 bases). Trimming cost V 6 bases and J 3 bases, with 15 bases left between them. The CDR3 is made up of 16 amino acids. Per germline, CDR1 MNHEY and CDR2 SMNVEV (reference sequence). CDR3 region: CASRTRQDYYNSPLHF. For the CDR3, the DNA is TGTGCCAGCAGAACCCGACAGGACTACTATAATTCACCCCTCCACTTT.

The chain links TRBV28 to TRBJ1-1, with unresolved D. The germline V and J ends were trimmed by 7 bases and 9 bases, with 12 bases remaining between them. There are 11 residues in the CDR3. Germline V gene lookup returns CDR1 MDHEN and CDR2 SYDVKM. CDR3 sequence reads: CASTLTGQAFF. CDR3 nucleotides: TGTGCCAGCACCTTGACGGGTCAAGCTTTCTTT.

V is TRBV7-2 and J is TRBJ1-5; D is unclear. Germline CDR1 and CDR2: SGHTA and FQGNSA. The CDR3 extends over 13 amino acids. V shed 5 bases and J shed 3 bases, with 8 bases lying between them. The CDR3 nucleotides are TGTGCCAGCAGCCAGGCCTTCAATCAGCCCCAGCATTTT. This gives the protein CASSQAFNQPQHF.

The chain joins TRBV14 to TRBJ2-1, with 7 bases matching TRBD2. The CDR3 has 15 amino acids. Germline trimming cut 4 bases from V and 5 bases from J; bases unmatched to any gene: 8. Germline loops: CDR1 SGHDN, CDR2 FVKESK. The DNA for the CDR3 is TGTGCCAGCAGCCCGGGACTATATGCCCACAATGAGCAGTTCTTC. Translating it yields CASSPGLYAHNEQFF.

The chain joins TRBV14 to TRBJ2-7; D not resolved. The CDR3 runs 15 residues. CDR1 is SGHDN, CDR2 FVKESK, per germline. V was cut by 1 base and J by 0 bases, with 10 bases left in between. The CDR3 coding sequence is TGTGCCAGCAGCCAAGTCGGCGATAACTCCTACGAGCAGTACTTC. Residues: CASSQVGDNSYEQYF.

The rearrangement uses TRBV11-2 and TRBJ2-7; a possible D gene is TRBD1 (6 bases). Germline assignment: CDR1 SGHAT and CDR2 FQNNGV. V was clipped by 4 bases and J by 3 bases, with 13 bases between them. The length of the CDR3 is 14 residues. The CDR3 protein is CASSYGTHSYEQYF. CDR3 coding DNA: TGTGCCAGCAGCTATGGGACACATAGCTACGAGCAGTACTTC.

The table lists this clone with a count of one. The V call is TRBV27, the J call TRBJ2-1; 10 bases match TRBD2. The length of the CDR3 is 17 residues. From germline, CDR1 is MNHEY and CDR2 SMNVEV (reference sequence). V shed 7 bases and J 4 bases; nucleotides not matched to a gene: 13. The CDR3 DNA sequence: TGTGCCAGCACAGCTGACCCTAGCGGGAGATTGTACAATGAGCAGTTCTTC. As protein: CASTADPSGRLYNEQFF.

In this sample, this clone turned up once. The genes are TRBV6-5 and TRBJ2-7; D might be TRBD1 or TRBD2, each matching 5 bases. V dropped 9 bases and J dropped 0 bases, with 18 bases sitting between them. Germline CDR1 and CDR2: MNHEY and SVGAGI. The CDR3 length is 15 residues. The CDR3 bases are TGTGCCAGTAGGCTGGGGACCGCGGGCTCCTACGAGCAGTACTTC. Translation gives CASRLGTAGSYEQYF.

The chain is built from TRBV29-1 and TRBJ1-2, with 11 nucleotides matching TRBD1. CDR3 length: 16 residues. V trimming: 5 bases; J trimming: 2 bases; junction bases outside the gene matches: 10. In germline, CDR1 is SQVTM, CDR2 ANQGSEA. The CDR3 bases are TGCAGCGTTCACACGGGACAGGGGGTTGTGAACTATGGCTACACCTTC. Translating it yields CSVHTGQGVVNYGYTF.

V usage is TRBV10-3 and J usage is TRBJ1-1, with 8 nucleotides matching TRBD1. Germline-derived CDR1 and CDR2 are ENHRY and SYGVKD. J lost 0 bases, V lost 3 bases, and 3 bases had no gene match. The CDR3 contains 15 residues. In DNA form, the CDR3 reads TGTGCCATCAGTGACGGACAGGGTTTGAACACTGAAGCTTTCTTT. This gives the protein CAISDGQGLNTEAFF.

This chain uses TRBV10-3 with TRBJ2-6; perhaps TRBD2 as D (5 bases). The V gene lost 6 bases and the J gene lost 4 bases, with 10 bases spanning the gap. CDR1 is ENHRY and CDR2 is SYGVKD in the germline V gene. There are 14 residues in the CDR3. The CDR3 is CAISPGYGANVLTF. CDR3 coding DNA: TGTGCCATCAGCCCGGGGTACGGGGCCAACGTCCTGACTTTC.

In regard to this clone: Other DNA sequences of this sample code for an identical CDR3. The CDR3 DNA reads as TGTGCCAGTAGTATAGTAAGGACAGCCCTTAGCAATCAGCCCCAGCATTTT. Translation gives CASSIVRTALSNQPQHF. V usage is TRBV19 and J usage is TRBJ1-5; a weak D match, TRBD1 (6 bases). In germline, CDR1 is LNHDA, CDR2 SQIVND (reference sequence). V was clipped by 1 base and J by 0 bases, with 13 bases between them. This CDR3 region has 17 residues.

V and J are TRBV6-5 and TRBJ2-1, with D perhaps TRBD1 (5 bases). The CDR3 loop spans 15 amino acids. Trimming stripped 7 bases from V and 0 bases from J, with 13 bases between. Looked up from germline, CDR1 is MNHEY and CDR2 is SVGAGI. The CDR3 coding sequence is TGTGCCAGCATCCTCGACAGAAGCTCCTACAATGAGCAGTTCTTC. This translates into CASILDRSSYNEQFF.

CDR3 in DNA: TGTGCCAGCAGTCTGGGGAGCTCCGGGACAGGAAACGAGCAGTACTTC. Translation: CASSLGSSGTGNEQYF. This sequence joins TRBV28 and TRBJ2-7; TRBD1 matches 8 bases. The CDR3 consists of 16 residues. The germline gives CDR1 MDHEN, CDR2 SYDVKM. Losses at the gene ends were 5 bases for V and 5 bases for J; bases not matched to a gene: 14.

The chain recombines TRBV4-1 with TRBJ2-7, with unresolved D. V lost 4 bases to trimming and J lost 6 bases, with 22 bases between them. The CDR3 loop spans 16 amino acids. Germline V gene lookup returns CDR1 MGHRA and CDR2 YSYEKL. CDR3 protein: CASSPHLPFATLEQYF. The CDR3, as DNA: TGCGCCAGCAGCCCCCACCTGCCATTCGCTACCCTCGAGCAGTACTTC.